Here is one T cell receptor beta chain with its context. The data belong to a study of blood T cell repertoires in COVID-19. Clones were read by immunoSEQ multiplex PCR, and TCRdb kept only the in-frame ones, dropping some. The sample consists of under 400,000 clones, around 87% of them appearing once. The germline V gene encodes CDR1 KGHDR and CDR2 SFDVKD. Losses at the gene ends were 5 bases for V and 5 bases for J; bases not matched to a gene: 6. The CDR3 loop spans 14 amino acids. The gene calls are TRBV24-1 and TRBJ2-5, with TRBD2 matching 8 bases. Specimen: peripheral blood. The receptor comes from a woman aged 25 to 39 with COVID-19, enrolled during active disease. Here the CDR3 reads CATSVGGARETQYF. In DNA, the CDR3 is TGTGCCACCAGTGTCGGGGGGGCAAGGGAGACCCAGTACTTC.